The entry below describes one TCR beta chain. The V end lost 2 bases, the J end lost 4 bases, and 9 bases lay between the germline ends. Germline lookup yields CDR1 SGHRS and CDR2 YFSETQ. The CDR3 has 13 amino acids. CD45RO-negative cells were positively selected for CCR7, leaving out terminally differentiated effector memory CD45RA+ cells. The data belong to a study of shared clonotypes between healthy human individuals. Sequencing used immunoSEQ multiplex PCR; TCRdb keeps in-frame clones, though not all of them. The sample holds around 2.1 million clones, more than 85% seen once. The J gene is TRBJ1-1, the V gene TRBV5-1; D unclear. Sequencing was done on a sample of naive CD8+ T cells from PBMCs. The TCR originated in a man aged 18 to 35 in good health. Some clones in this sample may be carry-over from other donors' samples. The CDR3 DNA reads TGCGCCAGCAGCTTCCCCGGGATCACTGAAGCTTTCTTT. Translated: CASSFPGITEAFF.